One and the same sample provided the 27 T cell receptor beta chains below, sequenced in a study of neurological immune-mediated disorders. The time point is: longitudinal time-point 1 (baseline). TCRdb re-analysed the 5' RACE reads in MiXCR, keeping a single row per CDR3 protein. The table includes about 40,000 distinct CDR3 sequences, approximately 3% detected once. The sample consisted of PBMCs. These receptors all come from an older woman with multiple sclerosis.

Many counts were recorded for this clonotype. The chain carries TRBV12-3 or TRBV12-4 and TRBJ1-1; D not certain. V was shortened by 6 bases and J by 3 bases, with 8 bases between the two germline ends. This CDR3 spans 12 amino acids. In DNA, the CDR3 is TGTGCCAGCAGCTGGGCCTACACTGAAGCTTTCTTT. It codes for CASSWAYTEAFF.

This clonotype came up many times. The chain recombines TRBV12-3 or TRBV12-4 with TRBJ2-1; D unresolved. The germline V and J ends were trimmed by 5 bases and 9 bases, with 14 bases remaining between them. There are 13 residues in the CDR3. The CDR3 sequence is CASSPLSSREQFF. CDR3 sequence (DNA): TGTGCCAGCAGTCCCCTGTCTTCTCGTGAGCAGTTCTTC.

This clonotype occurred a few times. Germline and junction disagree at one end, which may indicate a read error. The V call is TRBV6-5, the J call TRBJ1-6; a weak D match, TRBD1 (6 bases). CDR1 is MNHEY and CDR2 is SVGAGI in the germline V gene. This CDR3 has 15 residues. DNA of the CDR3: TGTGCCAGCAGTCTCGGGGGGCCAAGTATTTCACCCCTCAACTTT. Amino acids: CASSLGGPSISPLNF.

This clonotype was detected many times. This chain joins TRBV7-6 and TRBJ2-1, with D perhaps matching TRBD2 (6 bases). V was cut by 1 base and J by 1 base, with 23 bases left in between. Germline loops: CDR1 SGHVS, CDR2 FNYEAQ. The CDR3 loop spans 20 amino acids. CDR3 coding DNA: TGTGCCAGCAGCTTAGGTTGGGGGAGGAGGAGGGAGAATTCCTACAATGAGCAGTTCTTC. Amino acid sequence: CASSLGWGRRRENSYNEQFF.

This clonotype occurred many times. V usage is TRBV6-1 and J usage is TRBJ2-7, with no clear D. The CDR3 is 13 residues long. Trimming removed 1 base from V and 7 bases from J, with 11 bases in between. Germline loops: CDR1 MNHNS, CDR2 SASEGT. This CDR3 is CASSEVPLGEQYF. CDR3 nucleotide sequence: TGTGCCAGCAGTGAAGTCCCCTTAGGAGAGCAGTACTTC.

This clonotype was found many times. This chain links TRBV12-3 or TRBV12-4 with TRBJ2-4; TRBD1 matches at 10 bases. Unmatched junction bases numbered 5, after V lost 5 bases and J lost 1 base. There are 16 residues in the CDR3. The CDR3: CASSRGQGLAKNIQYF. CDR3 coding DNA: TGTGCCAGCAGTCGGGGACAGGGGTTGGCCAAAAACATTCAGTACTTC.

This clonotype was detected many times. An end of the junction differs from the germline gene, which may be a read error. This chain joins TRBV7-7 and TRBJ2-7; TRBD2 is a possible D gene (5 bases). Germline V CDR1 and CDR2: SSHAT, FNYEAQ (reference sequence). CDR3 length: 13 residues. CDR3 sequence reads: CASSLALSYEQYF. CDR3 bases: TGTGCTAGCAGCTTAGCGCTGTCCTACGAGCAGTACTTC. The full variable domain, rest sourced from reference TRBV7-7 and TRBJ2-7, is GAGVSQSPRYKVTKRGQDVTLRCDPISSHATLYWYQQALGQGPEFLTYFNYEAQPDKSGLPSDRFSAERPEGSISTLTIQRTEQRDSAMYRCASSLALSYEQYFGPGTRLTVT.

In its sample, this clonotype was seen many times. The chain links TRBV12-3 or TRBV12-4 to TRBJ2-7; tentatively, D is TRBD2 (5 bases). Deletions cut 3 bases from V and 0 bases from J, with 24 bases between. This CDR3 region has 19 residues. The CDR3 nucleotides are TGTGCCAGCAGTTTTAACCCTCTGTTACGCGGGCTAGACTCCTACGAGCAGTACTTC. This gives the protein CASSFNPLLRGLDSYEQYF.

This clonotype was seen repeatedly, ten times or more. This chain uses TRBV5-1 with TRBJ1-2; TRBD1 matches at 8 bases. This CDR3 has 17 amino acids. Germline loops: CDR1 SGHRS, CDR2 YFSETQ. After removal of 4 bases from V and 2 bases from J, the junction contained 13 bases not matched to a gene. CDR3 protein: CASSPRGQGRPNYGYTF. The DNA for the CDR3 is TGCGCCAGCAGCCCCCGCGGACAGGGCCGCCCAAACTATGGCTACACCTTC. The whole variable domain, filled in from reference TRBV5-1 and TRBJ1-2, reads KAGVTQTPRYLIKTRGQQVTLSCSPISGHRSVSWYQQTPGQGLQFLFEYFSETQRNKGNFPGRFSGRQFSNSRSEMNVSTLELGDSALYLCASSPRGQGRPNYGYTFGSGTRLTVV.

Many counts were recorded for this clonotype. This chain's CDR3 is CASSSQYEQYF. The DNA for the CDR3 is TGCGCCAGCAGCTCACAGTACGAGCAGTACTTC. V and J are TRBV5-1 and TRBJ2-7; no reliable D call. The CDR3 spans 11 residues. V dropped 3 bases and J dropped 4 bases, with 5 bases sitting between them. Germline-derived CDR1 and CDR2 are SGHRS and YFSETQ.

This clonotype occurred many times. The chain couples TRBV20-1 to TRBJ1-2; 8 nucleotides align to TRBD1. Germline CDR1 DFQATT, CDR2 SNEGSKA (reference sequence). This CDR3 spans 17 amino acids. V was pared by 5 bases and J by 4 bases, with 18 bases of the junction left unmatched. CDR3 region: CSASQDGTGDSFYGYTF. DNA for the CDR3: TGCAGTGCTTCCCAGGATGGGACAGGCGATTCCTTCTATGGCTACACCTTC.

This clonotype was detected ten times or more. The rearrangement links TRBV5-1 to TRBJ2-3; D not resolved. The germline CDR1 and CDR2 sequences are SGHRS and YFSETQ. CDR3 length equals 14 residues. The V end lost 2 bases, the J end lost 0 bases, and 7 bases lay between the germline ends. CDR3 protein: CASSFYGSTDTQYF. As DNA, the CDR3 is TGCGCCAGCAGCTTCTACGGGAGCACAGATACGCAGTATTTT.

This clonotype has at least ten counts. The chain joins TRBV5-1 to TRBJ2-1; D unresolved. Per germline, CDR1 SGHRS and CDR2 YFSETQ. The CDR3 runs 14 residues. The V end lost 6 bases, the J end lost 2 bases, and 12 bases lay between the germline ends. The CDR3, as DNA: TGCGCCAGCACACACACTGGCCCCTACAATGAGCAGTTCTTC. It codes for CASTHTGPYNEQFF.

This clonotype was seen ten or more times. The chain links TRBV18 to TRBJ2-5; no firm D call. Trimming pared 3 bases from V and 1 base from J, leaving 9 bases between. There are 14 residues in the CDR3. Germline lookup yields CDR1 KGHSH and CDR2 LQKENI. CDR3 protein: CASSPRYSQETQYF. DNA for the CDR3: TGTGCCAGCTCACCCCGGTACAGCCAAGAGACCCAGTACTTC.

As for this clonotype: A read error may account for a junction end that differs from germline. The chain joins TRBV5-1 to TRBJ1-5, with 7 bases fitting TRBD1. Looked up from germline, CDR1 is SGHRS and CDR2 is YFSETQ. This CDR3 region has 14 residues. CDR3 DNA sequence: TGCGCCAGCAGCCCAGGGGGTCGAAATCAGCCCCGGCATTTT. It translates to CASSPGGRNQPRHF.

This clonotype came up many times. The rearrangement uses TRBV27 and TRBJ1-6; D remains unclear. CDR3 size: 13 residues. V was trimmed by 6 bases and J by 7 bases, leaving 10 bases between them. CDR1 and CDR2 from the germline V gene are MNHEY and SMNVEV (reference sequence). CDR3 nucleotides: TGTGCCAGCAGCCTCCGGGAAAATTCACCCCTCCACTTT. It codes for CASSLRENSPLHF.

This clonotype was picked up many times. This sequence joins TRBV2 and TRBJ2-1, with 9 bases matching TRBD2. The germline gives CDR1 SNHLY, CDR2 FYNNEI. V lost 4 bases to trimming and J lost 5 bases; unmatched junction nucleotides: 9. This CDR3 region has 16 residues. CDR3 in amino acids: CASSGITSGLNNEQFF. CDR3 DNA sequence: TGTGCCAGCAGTGGTATTACTAGCGGGCTAAACAATGAGCAGTTCTTC.

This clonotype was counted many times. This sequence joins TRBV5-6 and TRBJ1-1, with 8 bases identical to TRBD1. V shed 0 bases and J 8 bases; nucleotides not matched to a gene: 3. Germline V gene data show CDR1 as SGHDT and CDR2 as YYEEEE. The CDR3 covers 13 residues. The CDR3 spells CASSLGQGREAFF. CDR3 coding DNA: TGTGCCAGCAGCTTGGGACAGGGGAGAGAAGCTTTCTTT.

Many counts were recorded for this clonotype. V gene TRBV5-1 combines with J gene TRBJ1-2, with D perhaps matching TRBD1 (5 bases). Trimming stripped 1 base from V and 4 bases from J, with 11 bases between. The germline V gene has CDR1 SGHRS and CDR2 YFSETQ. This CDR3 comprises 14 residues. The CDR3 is CASSLTGYTYGYTF. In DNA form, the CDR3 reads TGCGCCAGCAGCTTGACAGGTTATACCTATGGCTACACCTTC.

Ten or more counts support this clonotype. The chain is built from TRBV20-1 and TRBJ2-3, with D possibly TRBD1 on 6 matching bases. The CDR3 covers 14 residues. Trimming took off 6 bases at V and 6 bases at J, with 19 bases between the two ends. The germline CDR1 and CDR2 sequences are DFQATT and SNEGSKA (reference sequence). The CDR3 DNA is TGCAGTGCCCCACACAGGGTCGGCGGGGATACGCAGTATTTT. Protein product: CSAPHRVGGDTQYF.

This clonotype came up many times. DNA of the CDR3: TGCGCCAGCAGCCAGGGACGGACAGATCAAACTGAAGCTTTCTTT. Encoded protein: CASSQGRTDQTEAFF. The chain is built from TRBV4-1 and TRBJ1-1; the D gene is possibly TRBD1 (6 bases). The CDR3 is 15 residues long. The V gene's germline CDR1 is MGHRA and CDR2 YSYEKL. The germline V and J ends were trimmed by 3 bases and 5 bases, with 16 bases remaining between them.

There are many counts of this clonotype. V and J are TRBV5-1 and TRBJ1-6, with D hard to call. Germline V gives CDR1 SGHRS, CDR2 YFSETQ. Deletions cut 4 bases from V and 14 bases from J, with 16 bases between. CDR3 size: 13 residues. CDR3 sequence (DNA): TGCGCCAGCAGCGGACCGGGTCCTCCGGCCCTCCACTTT. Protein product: CASSGPGPPALHF.

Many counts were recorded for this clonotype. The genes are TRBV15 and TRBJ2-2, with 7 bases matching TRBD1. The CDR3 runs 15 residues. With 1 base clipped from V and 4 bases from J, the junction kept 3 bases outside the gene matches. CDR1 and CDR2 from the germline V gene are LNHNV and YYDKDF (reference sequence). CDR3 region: CATSRGQGRTGELFF. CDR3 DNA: TGTGCCACCAGCAGAGGACAGGGTCGCACCGGGGAGCTGTTTTTT.

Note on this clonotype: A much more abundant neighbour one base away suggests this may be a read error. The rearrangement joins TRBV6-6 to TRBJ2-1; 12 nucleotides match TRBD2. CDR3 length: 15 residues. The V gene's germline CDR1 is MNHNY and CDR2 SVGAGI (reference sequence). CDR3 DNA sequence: TGTGCCAACAGTTACCGGGCTAGCGGGGGGGCTCAGCAGTTCTTC. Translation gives CANSYRASGGAQQFF.

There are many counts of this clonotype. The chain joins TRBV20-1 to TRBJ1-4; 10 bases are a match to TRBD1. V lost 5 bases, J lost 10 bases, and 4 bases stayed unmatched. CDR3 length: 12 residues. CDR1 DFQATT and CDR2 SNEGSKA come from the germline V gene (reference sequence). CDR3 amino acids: CSASGQGSKLFF. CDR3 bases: TGCAGTGCTTCGGGACAGGGGTCAAAACTGTTTTTT.

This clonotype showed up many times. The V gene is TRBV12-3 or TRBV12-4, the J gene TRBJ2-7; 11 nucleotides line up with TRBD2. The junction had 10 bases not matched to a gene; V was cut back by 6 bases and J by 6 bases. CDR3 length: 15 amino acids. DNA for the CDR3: TGTGCCAGCAGATGGGGACTAGCGGCCCGGGGCGAGCAGTACTTC. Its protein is CASRWGLAARGEQYF.

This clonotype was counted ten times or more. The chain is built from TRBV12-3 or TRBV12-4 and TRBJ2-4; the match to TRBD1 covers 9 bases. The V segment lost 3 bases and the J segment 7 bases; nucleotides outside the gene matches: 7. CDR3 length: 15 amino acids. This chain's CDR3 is CASSFSGTGYNIQYF. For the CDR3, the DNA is TGTGCCAGCAGTTTCTCGGGGACAGGGTATAACATTCAGTACTTC.